The 20 T cell receptor beta chains presented below share a single source sample, sequenced in a study of blood T cell repertoires in COVID-19. Sequencing used immunoSEQ multiplex PCR; TCRdb keeps in-frame clones, though not all of them. This table has about 160,000 clones, roughly nine tenths appearing once. The material sequenced was peripheral blood. Receptors were obtained from a man aged 60 to 75 with acute or convalescent COVID-19.

The V and J genes are TRBV6-1 and TRBJ1-1, with a weak D call TRBD1 (5 bases). The V and J ends lost 1 base and 0 bases respectively, with 6 bases between them. The CDR3 consists of 14 residues. Germline V gene lookup returns CDR1 MNHNS and CDR2 SASEGT. The CDR3 DNA follows: TGTGCCAGCAGTGAAGGGACATTGAACACTGAAGCTTTCTTT. It codes for CASSEGTLNTEAFF.

This chain connects TRBV3-1 (or the pseudogene TRBV3-2) to TRBJ2-1; a possible D gene is TRBD1 (5 bases). The germline gives CDR1 LGHDT, CDR2 YNNKEL (reference sequence). Deletions cut 1 base from V and 14 bases from J, with 21 bases between. This CDR3 has 15 amino acids. CDR3 DNA sequence: TGTGCCAGCAGCCAAGCCCGGGCAGGGTCGATAATTAAGTTCTTC. Protein: CASSQARAGSIIKFF.

About this clone itself: Different DNA sequences within this sample yield the same CDR3. The CDR3, as DNA: TGCAGCGTTGAAGGACTAGCGGGGTTTTCCTACGAGCAGTACTTC. It encodes CSVEGLAGFSYEQYF. The gene calls are TRBV29-1 and TRBJ2-7; 11 nucleotides agree with TRBD2. Germline CDR1 is SQVTM and CDR2 is ANQGSEA. The CDR3 runs to 15 residues. With V trimmed by 1 base and J by 1 base, 3 bases remained unmatched.

The V call is TRBV7-9, the J call TRBJ2-7; D may be TRBD2 (7 bases). V lost 1 base and J lost 4, with 11 bases in between. The CDR3 has 14 residues. Germline CDR1 SEHNR, CDR2 FQNEAQ (reference sequence). The CDR3 DNA sequence: TGTGCCAGCAGCTTAGGAGGGGGGGAGTACGAGCAGTACTTC. Amino acids: CASSLGGGEYEQYF.

This clone was counted a single time. V is TRBV7-9 and J is TRBJ1-2; TRBD1 is a possible D gene (6 bases). This CDR3 comprises 15 residues. V was pared by 6 bases and J by 0 bases, with 14 bases between. Germline assignment: CDR1 SEHNR and CDR2 FQNEAQ (reference sequence). The CDR3 protein is CASRLQGRPNYGYTF. In nucleotides, the CDR3 is TGTGCCAGCAGGTTACAGGGCCGACCTAACTATGGCTACACCTTC.

This clone appeared a few times. This chain joins TRBV27 and TRBJ1-1; maybe TRBD1 (6 bases). Trimming left V 0 bases short and J 5 bases short, with 10 bases between. The CDR3 extends over 14 amino acids. Germline lookup yields CDR1 MNHEY and CDR2 SMNVEV (reference sequence). CDR3 nucleotides: TGTGCCAGCAGTTTATCAGGGGGACGAACTGAAGCTTTCTTT. Translation: CASSLSGGRTEAFF.

This chain uses TRBV7-2 with TRBJ1-1, with 7 bases lining up with TRBD1. The ends lost 5 bases at V and 4 bases at J; junction bases unmatched: 7. Germline lookup yields CDR1 SGHTA and CDR2 FQGNSA. There are 14 residues in the CDR3. The CDR3 nucleotides are TGTGCCAGCAGCACCAAACAGGGGTTCACTGAAGCTTTCTTT. Translated, it gives CASSTKQGFTEAFF.

The chain links TRBV5-6 to TRBJ1-2, with a possible D match to TRBD1 (5 bases). The CDR3 is made up of 15 amino acids. With 4 bases removed from V and 0 bases from J, the gap between germline ends came to 13 bases. Germline V gene sequence: CDR1 SGHDT, CDR2 YYEEEE. CDR3 amino acids: CASSHGTTSNYGYTF. In DNA, the CDR3 is TGTGCCAGCAGCCATGGGACTACTTCTAACTATGGCTACACCTTC. The whole variable domain, remainder taken from reference TRBV5-6 and TRBJ1-2, is DAGVTQSPTHLIKTRGQQVTLRCSPKSGHDTVSWYQQALGQGPQFIFQYYEEEERQRGNFPDRFSGHQFPNYSSELNVNALLLGDSALYLCASSHGTTSNYGYTFGSGTRLTVV.

V and J are TRBV20-1 and TRBJ1-1; TRBD1 is a possible D gene (5 bases). CDR1 is DFQATT, CDR2 SNEGSKA, per germline (reference sequence). Between the trimmed V and J ends, which lost 7 bases and 3 bases, there was a span of 9 bases. The CDR3 runs 11 residues. The CDR3 sequence: CSGIGDTEAFF. In DNA form, the CDR3 reads TGCAGTGGAATAGGGGACACTGAAGCTTTCTTT.

This rearrangement joins TRBV5-1 to TRBJ1-1, with TRBD1 matching over 9 bases. J gave up 5 bases and V 4 bases, and 6 bases lay outside the gene matches. Germline V gene data show CDR1 as SGHRS and CDR2 as YFSETQ. The CDR3 covers 14 residues. Here the CDR3 DNA reads TGCGCCAGCAGCGCCGGGACAGGGCTTACTGAAGCTTTCTTT. Encoded protein: CASSAGTGLTEAFF.

The chain carries TRBV27 and TRBJ2-6; 7 nucleotides line up with TRBD1. This CDR3 is 19 amino acids long. Germline CDR1 is MNHEY and CDR2 is SMNVEV (reference sequence). V trimming: 0 bases; J trimming: 2 bases; junction bases outside the gene matches: 10. The CDR3 loop reads CASSLSLTGTLTGANVLTF. DNA of the CDR3: TGTGCCAGCAGTTTATCCCTGACAGGGACCCTTACTGGGGCCAACGTCCTGACTTTC.

V and J are TRBV15 and TRBJ1-2; D perhaps matches TRBD1 (5 bases). Trimming cost V 0 bases and J 4 bases, with 15 bases left between them. This CDR3 comprises 16 residues. CDR1 LNHNV and CDR2 YYDKDF come from the germline V gene (reference sequence). The CDR3 DNA follows: TGTGCCACCAGCAGAGATATGGACATCCGGCGCTATGGCTACACCTTC. Encoded protein: CATSRDMDIRRYGYTF.

The rearrangement uses TRBV2 and TRBJ1-3, with D possibly matching TRBD1 (5 bases). CDR1 and CDR2 (germline): SNHLY, FYNNEI. The V end lost 6 bases, the J end lost 2 bases, and 23 bases lay between the germline ends. This CDR3 contains 18 residues. CDR3 sequence reads: CASRELQLGGTAGNTIYF. The DNA for the CDR3 is TGTGCCAGCAGGGAACTTCAACTAGGCGGGACCGCTGGAAACACCATATATTTT.

The chain recombines TRBV5-1 with TRBJ1-1; TRBD1 matches at 8 bases. The CDR3 length is 16 residues. Germline loops: CDR1 SGHRS, CDR2 YFSETQ. Trimming at V came to 0 bases and at J to 2 bases, leaving 6 bases not matched to a gene. CDR3: CASSLGRGQGNTEAFF. In nucleotides, the CDR3 is TGCGCCAGCAGCTTGGGCAGGGGGCAAGGAAACACTGAAGCTTTCTTT.

This sequence joins TRBV18 and TRBJ1-1, with TRBD1 as a possible D gene (6 bases). Trimming removed 11 bases at V and 5 bases at J, with 21 bases between. CDR1 KGHSH and CDR2 LQKENI come from the germline V gene. The CDR3 is made up of 14 amino acids. Written as DNA, the CDR3 is TGTGCCGGAAGAGGGGGTGGCGATTATACTGAAGCTTTCTTT. It yields the protein CAGRGGGDYTEAFF.

V gene TRBV3-1 (or the pseudogene TRBV3-2) combines with J gene TRBJ2-5, with 9 nucleotides matching TRBD2. Germline loops: CDR1 LGHDT, CDR2 YNNKEL (reference sequence). V lost 3 bases and J lost 4; bases outside the gene matches: 3. This CDR3 has 14 amino acids. CDR3 bases: TGTGCCAGCAGCCATAGCGGGGGAGGAGAGACCCAGTACTTC. This gives the protein CASSHSGGGETQYF.

The chain links TRBV7-2 to TRBJ1-2, with unresolved D. CDR1 is SGHTA, CDR2 FQGNSA, per germline. Trimming removed 1 base at V and 1 base at J, with 4 bases between. The CDR3 length is 13 residues. CDR3: CASSLDSNYGYTF. For the CDR3, the DNA is TGTGCCAGCAGCTTAGACAGTAACTATGGCTACACCTTC.

There are a few counts of this clone. The chain links TRBV10-2 to TRBJ1-1, with TRBD1 as a possible D gene (6 bases). This CDR3 spans 17 amino acids. V was trimmed by 0 bases and J by 1 base, leaving 15 bases between them. Germline values: CDR1 WSHSY, CDR2 SAAADI. The CDR3: CASSESGQGRGNTEAFF. The CDR3 DNA reads as TGCGCCAGCAGTGAGTCCGGGCAGGGGAGGGGGAACACTGAAGCTTTCTTT.

This chain connects TRBV27 to TRBJ1-1; a weak D match, TRBD1 (5 bases). Germline CDR1 and CDR2: MNHEY and SMNVEV (reference sequence). Trimming removed 3 bases from V and 3 bases from J, with 8 bases in between. CDR3 size: 13 residues. CDR3 sequence reads: CASSLSRDTEAFF. The CDR3 nucleotides read TGTGCCAGCAGTTTGTCCAGGGACACTGAAGCTTTCTTT.

V gene TRBV5-4 combines with J gene TRBJ1-4, with TRBD1 identical over 7 bases. Germline V lookup: CDR1 SGHNT, CDR2 YYREEE (reference sequence). Trimming took 6 bases from V and 5 from J; bases not matched to a gene: 7. This CDR3 comprises 14 residues. This chain's CDR3 is CASTYRGGNEKLFF. DNA of the CDR3: TGTGCCAGCACCTACAGGGGCGGCAATGAAAAACTGTTTTTT.